This T cell receptor beta chain was obtained from a study of neurological immune-mediated disorders. Whole-study results and caveats: HTLV-1-associated myelopathy ranked highest for TCR clonal expansion and multiple sclerosis lowest, beneath healthy controls.

With 10-nucleotide random UMIs, 5'RACE was used to make the cDNA. In every sequencing run, more than 180 million TCR-beta sequences were generated from 15-18 subjects. TCRdb redid the calling of the 5' RACE reads with MiXCR, one entry per CDR3 protein. In the table there are about 81,000 distinct CDR3 sequences, about 4.3% of which are singletons. Time point reported: longitudinal time-point 3. Unsorted libraries were generated from 2 million PBMCs. These cells had been stored in RNAlater at -80 C. This clonotype was recorded at least ten times. The antigen is unknown. The clonotype was recovered from a woman aged 60 to 75 with multiple sclerosis. The material sequenced was PBMCs.

The CDR3 spells CASARGQGIFYEQYF. Written as DNA, the CDR3 is TGTGCCAGCGCCAGAGGACAGGGCATCTTCTACGAGCAGTACTTC. This sequence joins TRBV5-5 and TRBJ2-7; TRBD1 matches at 8 bases. The V and J ends lost 7 bases and 3 bases, in that order; junction bases with no gene match: 12. CDR1 is SGHKS and CDR2 is YYEKEE in the germline V gene (reference sequence). There are 15 residues in the CDR3.